This TCR beta chain is from a study of human CD8 memory T cell subsets. Points from the study as a whole: The study sequenced T cell receptor beta chains and no other chains.

Germline loops: CDR1 MNHEY, CDR2 SMNVEV (reference sequence). CDR3 length: 14 amino acids. UMI-labeled 5' RACE produced the TCR beta libraries. For each CDR3 protein, TCRdb gives one entry from its re-call of the 5' RACE reads, without DNA. This repertoire includes about 3,300 distinct CDR3 sequences. As for this clonotype: Its cognate antigen is unknown.

V gene TRBV27 combines with J gene TRBJ2-1; the TCRdb call, TRBD2, lacks DNA for checking. The material sequenced was CD8+ T cells from PBMCs. This clonotype originated in a human donor in good health. CDR3 sequence: CASTSSGGYNEQFF.